This T cell receptor (beta chain) was obtained from a study of blood T cell repertoires in COVID-19 (dated by TCRdb to about 2020). Regarding the research as a whole: The collaborator samples originated in the United States, Italy and Spain and spanned the acute and convalescent phases of COVID-19. Samples were obtained from the ongoing ImmuneRACE study (first 160 participants) and from about 1,300 subjects provided by 6 global collaborators. The sample metadata nearly always contained a de-identified subject ID, COVID-19 status, age in years and sex. The repertoires were released in a freely available public database intended as a resource for research on the immune response to SARS-CoV-2. The material from the prospective study consisted of cDNA or gDNA derived from T cells, B-cell-depleted T cells, or PBMCs. Subjects who had been exposed to COVID-19, were actively infected with it, or had recovered from it provided the deeply sampled blood TCRbeta repertoires that made up the dataset. Where available, HLA class I and class II types were taken from metadata supplied by the sample provider and were not determined by assay-based typing. What the authors observed across the whole study: Clinical and demographic metadata were provided uncurated, with the amount varying by source and participant.

This clone showed up just once. What antigen it recognizes has not been identified. No per-base quality is available; no much larger clone lies one base away. The collaborating institutions used their own protocols to collect whole blood in K2EDTA tubes. For TCRbeta analysis, collaborator samples were shipped as frozen whole blood, as isolated PBMCs, or as DNA extracted from either sample type. The immunoSEQ Assay, a bias-controlled multiplex PCR, was used to amplify TCRbeta CDR3 regions from genomic DNA. As for how the authors treated the data: The number of nucleated cells in each sample was estimated by amplification of reference gene primers within the assay. To quantify the absolute abundance of each unique TCRbeta CDR3 rearrangement, sequence reads were collapsed and filtered. For each sample, productive Simpson clonality was calculated as the square root of Simpson's diversity index across productive rearrangements. TCRdb's version of the immuneACCESS table is confined to in-frame rearrangements and falls short of the full clone set. An unresolved V gene accounts for under half of the shortfall where checked; the remainder is of unknown origin. That table supplies the V and J calls and clone size; D and trimming were determined from the DNA. In this sample the table shows about 360,000 clones, around nine tenths of which occur a single time. The biggest ten clones account for 3% of the sample.

Sequencing was performed on peripheral blood. This sequence was found in a human donor in a cohort sampled during active COVID-19.

The nucleotides read TGTGCCAGCAGCTTGAAACTAGCGGGGCCCGAAGAGCAGTACTTC. Its protein product is CASSLKLAGPEEQYF. The V and J genes are TRBV5-4 and TRBJ2-7; 10 nucleotides in the junction match TRBD2. From the cysteine through the phenylalanine, the CDR3 covers 15 amino acids. Here the CDR3 DNA is all that survives: 45 bases in frame from base 1. CDR1 and CDR2 are read off the germline V gene (reference sequence) as SGHNT and YYREEE. V has 1 base trimmed and J has 7 bases trimmed; junction bases matching no gene number 8. The entire variable domain, with the stretches around the CDR3 drawn from the reference TRBV5-4 and TRBJ2-7 proteins, is ETGVTQSPTHLIKTRGQQVTLRCSSQSGHNTVSWYQQALGQGPQFIFQYYREEENGRGNFPPRFSGLQFPNYSSELNVNALELDDSALYLCASSLKLAGPEEQYFGPGTRLTVT.